What follows are 12 T cell receptor beta chains derived from one specimen sequenced in a study of T cell repertoires in cytomegalovirus infection. TCRdb called the reads again in MiXCR, with one record for every CDR3 protein. The sample records hundreds of thousands of distinct CDR3 sequences, roughly 30% being singletons. No antigens are known for them. Sample: cultured CD8+ T cells from PBMCs, taken from culture after CMV antigen stimulation. The origin of the receptors is a human donor in good health (CMV status not recorded). Some clones in this sample may be carry-over from other donors' samples.

The chain carries TRBV19 and TRBJ2-3; TRBD2 aligns across 8 bases. This CDR3 contains 16 residues. V was pared by 0 bases and J by 3 bases, with 5 bases of the junction left unmatched. In germline, CDR1 is LNHDA, CDR2 SQIVND (reference sequence). The CDR3 loop is CASSIDGGAGTDTQYF. The DNA of the CDR3 is TGTGCCAGTAGTATAGACGGGGGGGCTGGTACAGATACGCAGTATTTT.

Comment on this clonotype: A much larger clone lies a single base off, so this may be a read error. CDR3 coding DNA: TGCGCCAGCAGCCAAGGGGCCCTGGGAGTCGGGGAGCTGTTTTTT. It codes for CASSQGALGVGELFF. The rearrangement uses TRBV4-1 and TRBJ2-2, with a tentative D call TRBD2 (5 bases). The germline CDR1 and CDR2 sequences are MGHRA and YSYEKL. The CDR3 loop spans 15 amino acids. V was pared by 1 base and J by 7 bases, with 13 bases between.

This clonotype was detected ten times or more. This rearrangement joins TRBV28 to TRBJ1-2; 8 bases line up with TRBD1. There are 14 residues in the CDR3. Looked up from germline, CDR1 is MDHEN and CDR2 is SYDVKM. V lost 7 bases and J lost 8; bases outside the gene matches: 12. CDR3 in amino acids: CASTHSTGVRGYTF. The DNA for the CDR3 is TGTGCCAGCACCCACTCGACAGGGGTTAGGGGCTACACCTTC.

This clonotype was seen many times. The chain recombines TRBV7-2 with TRBJ1-6, with a tentative D call TRBD1 (5 bases). V lost 2 bases, J lost 7 bases, and 12 bases lay in between. CDR1 SGHTA and CDR2 FQGNSA come from the germline V gene. The CDR3 runs to 15 residues. CDR3: CASSLRSGVNSPLHF. DNA of the CDR3: TGTGCCAGCAGCTTAAGGTCGGGGGTCAATTCACCCCTCCACTTT.

The V call is TRBV4-3, the J call TRBJ2-2; the D is unclear. Germline CDR1 is LGHNA and CDR2 is YSLEER. This CDR3 region has 16 residues. Trimming stripped 0 bases from V and 6 bases from J, with 14 bases between. The CDR3 coding sequence is TGCGCCAGCAGCCAAGATCCCCGACCAAAGGCCGGGGAGCTGTTTTTT. Translating gives CASSQDPRPKAGELFF.

This chain joins TRBV5-4 and TRBJ1-2; no firm D call. The germline V gene has CDR1 SGHNT and CDR2 YYREEE (reference sequence). V dropped 1 base and J dropped 5 bases, with 15 bases sitting between them. CDR3 length: 15 residues. The CDR3 nucleotides are TGTGCCAGCAGCTTGAAGGGCGGTGAAGTGTATGGCTACACCTTC. This translates into CASSLKGGEVYGYTF.

Concerning this clonotype: This CDR3 fails to terminate in the conserved phenylalanine or tryptophan, so it likely reflects a read error. The chain joins TRBV6-1 to TRBJ2-3; 11 nucleotides line up with TRBD1. Trimming removed 0 bases from V and 2 bases from J; junction bases left unmatched: 7. The germline V gene has CDR1 MNHNS and CDR2 SASEGT. The length of the CDR3 is 18 residues. The CDR3 sequence: CASSEAGTGGGSTDTQYS. The DNA for the CDR3 is TGTGCCAGCAGTGAAGCGGGGACAGGGGGTGGGTCCACAGATACGCAGTATTCT.

A few counts support this clonotype. The chain carries TRBV24-1 and TRBJ2-3, with TRBD1 identical over 9 bases. The germline CDR1 and CDR2 sequences are KGHDR and SFDVKD. V dropped 4 bases and J dropped 3; count of bases not matched to a gene: 7. This CDR3 is built from 16 residues. The CDR3 is CATSEPTGTGTDTQYF. The DNA for the CDR3 is TGTGCCACCAGTGAGCCGACCGGGACAGGGACAGATACGCAGTATTTT.

This clonotype has just one count. This may arise from a read error, as a much more abundant clone is one base away. The rearrangement joins TRBV7-2 to TRBJ2-1; 9 bases fit TRBD2. This CDR3 is 15 amino acids long. Germline V gene lookup returns CDR1 SGHTA and CDR2 FQGNSA. The DNA for the CDR3 is TGTGTCAGCAGCCCTTTAGCGGGGGAATACAATGAGCAGTTCTTC. It encodes CVSSPLAGEYNEQFF.

The chain recombines TRBV28 with TRBJ2-7; perhaps TRBD1 as D (5 bases). The germline gives CDR1 MDHEN, CDR2 SYDVKM. V lost 1 base and J lost 0, with 16 bases in between. The CDR3 has 17 residues. The CDR3 loop reads CASSLSPGHESSYEQYV. The CDR3 DNA reads as TGTGCCAGCAGTTTATCTCCTGGACATGAGAGCTCCTACGAGCAGTACGTC.

The chain joins TRBV23-1 to TRBJ2-7, with a possible D match to TRBD1 (5 bases). TRBV23-1 is an open reading frame whose function is uncertain. V dropped 0 bases and J dropped 2 bases, with 8 bases sitting between them. This CDR3 is built from 14 residues. The CDR3 loop is CASSQSGAAYEQYV. CDR3 nucleotide sequence: TGCGCCAGCAGTCAATCTGGGGCAGCCTACGAGCAGTACGTC.

The chain carries TRBV20-1 and TRBJ2-7; a possible D gene is TRBD2 (5 bases). The ends were cut back, 1 base at V and 3 bases at J, with 13 bases in the middle. The CDR3 contains 14 residues. Per germline, CDR1 DFQATT and CDR2 SNEGSKA (reference sequence). The CDR3 DNA reads TGCAGTGCTAGAGGCCGGGGATCCTACTACGAGCAGTACGTC. It yields the protein CSARGRGSYYEQYV.